The rows below give T cell receptor beta chains drawn from one sample of a study of identical twins. MiXCR was run by TCRdb on the 5' RACE reads, yielding one entry per CDR3 protein. This table has a few hundred thousand distinct CDR3 sequences, roughly 9% appearing once. The sequenced material came from naive T cells sorted from blood. The receptors come from a woman between 50 and 59 years old in good health. The CDR3 runs from the conserved cysteine through the conserved F or W. The D gene is left open where the match is weak. Clone size, where shown, is once, few, many, or a class for clones that have expanded.

TRBD2,TRBJ2-5,TRBV5-6,few,CASSLGGSSSQYF,TGTGCCAGCAGCTTGGGCGGGAGTTCTTCCCAGTACTTC
.,TRBJ2-1,TRBV5-1,many,CASSLETPYNEQFF,TGCGCCAGCAGCTTGGAGACCCCGTACAATGAGCAGTTCTTC
.,TRBJ2-2,TRBV5-1,many,CASSPNTGELFF,TGTGCCAGCAGTCCGAACACCGGGGAGCTGTTTTTT
.,TRBJ2-5,TRBV7-3,few,CASSLRAGQETQYF,TGTGCCAGCAGCTTACGGGCAGGGCAAGAGACCCAGTACTTC
.,TRBJ2-5,TRBV20-1,.,CSARDPSSEETQYF,TGCAGTGCTAGAGATCCCTCCTCCGAAGAGACCCAGTACTTC
.,TRBJ2-7,TRBV15,.,CATSRDRTPSYEQYF,TGTGCCACCAGCAGGGACAGAACCCCCTCCTACGAGCAGTACTTC
.,TRBJ2-1,TRBV20-1,many,CSARDAGRRDEQFF,TGCAGTGCTAGAGATGCAGGGAGGCGGGATGAGCAGTTCTTC
.,TRBJ1-5,TRBV25-1,few,CASSVGSRQPQHF,TGTGCCAGCAGTGTGGGGTCGCGACAGCCCCAGCATTTT
.,TRBJ2-1,TRBV6-2/TRBV6-3,.,CASSYRLAYNEQFF,TGTGCCAGCAGTTACCGGCTAGCCTACAATGAGCAGTTCTTC
TRBD2,TRBJ2-4,TRBV5-4,.,CASSSQTTKAGWENIQYF,TGTGCCAGCAGCTCACAGACTACCAAAGCGGGATGGGAAAACATTCAGTACTTC
TRBD2,TRBJ2-1,TRBV27,many,CASSLSGLAGERYYNEQFF,TGTGCCAGCAGTTTATCGGGACTAGCGGGAGAGAGGTACTACAATGAGCAGTTCTTC
.,TRBJ2-7,TRBV15,many,CATSRAGTPKEEQYF,TGTGCCACCAGCAGAGCCGGGACACCCAAAGAAGAGCAGTACTTC
TRBD2,TRBJ2-7,TRBV10-3,.,CAISALAGVYEQYF,TGTGCCATCAGTGCCCTAGCGGGAGTCTACGAGCAGTACTTC
TRBD2,TRBJ2-1,TRBV11-2,.,CASSLDLAGAREFF,TGTGCCAGCAGCTTAGACCTAGCGGGAGCCCGGGAGTTCTTC
TRBD1,TRBJ2-2,TRBV6-5,few,CASSYSTGDSGELFF,TGTGCCAGCAGTTACTCAACAGGGGACAGCGGGGAGCTGTTTTTT
TRBD2,TRBJ2-1,TRBV10-3,few,CAISEEGLAINEQFF,TGTGCCATCAGTGAGGAGGGACTAGCTATCAATGAGCAGTTCTTC
.,TRBJ2-2,TRBV5-1,many,CASFTSRANGELFF,TGCGCCAGCTTTACGAGCAGGGCTAACGGGGAGCTGTTTTTT
TRBD2,TRBJ2-5,TRBV27,few,CASSQPHPTLAGVETQYF,TGTGCCAGCAGTCAACCTCATCCGACACTAGCGGGAGTTGAGACCCAGTACTTC
.,TRBJ2-4,TRBV7-8,few,CASSLVEGENIQYF,TGTGCCAGCAGCTTAGTCGAGGGAGAAAACATTCAGTACTTC
.,TRBJ2-1,TRBV5-5,.,CASWGAYNEQFF,TGTGCCAGCTGGGGAGCCTACAATGAGCAGTTCTTC
TRBD1,TRBJ2-2,TRBV7-3,.,CASSSGTVRTGELFF,TGTGCCAGCAGCTCTGGGACAGTTCGAACCGGGGAGCTGTTTTTT
.,TRBJ2-3,TRBV2,many,CASGSDTQYF,TGTGCCAGCGGTTCAGATACGCAGTATTTT
TRBD2,TRBJ2-5,TRBV13,few,CASSSIPSSGSRETQYF,TGTGCCAGCAGCTCGATCCCTTCTAGCGGGAGTCGGGAGACCCAGTACTTC
.,TRBJ2-5,TRBV3-1,.,CASSQDGGETQYF,TGTGCCAGCAGCCAAGACGGGGGAGAGACCCAGTACTTC
.,TRBJ1-1,TRBV7-3,.,CASSLIPGETEAFF,TGTGCCAGCAGCTTAATTCCAGGGGAAACTGAAGCTTTCTTT
TRBD1,TRBJ2-5,TRBV18,few,CASSLPGGGETQYF,TGTGCCAGCTCACTCCCAGGGGGCGGAGAGACCCAGTACTTC
.,TRBJ2-7,TRBV5-1,many,CASSMHRAYEQYF,TGCGCCAGCAGCATGCACAGGGCCTACGAGCAGTACTTC
.,TRBJ2-7,TRBV24-1,few,CATSDSSAVYEQYF,TGTGCCACCAGTGATTCCTCAGCTGTCTACGAGCAGTACTTC
TRBD2,TRBJ2-3,TRBV7-3,few,CASSLEAGGYTQYF,TGTGCCAGCAGCTTAGAAGCGGGAGGGTATACGCAGTATTTT
.,TRBJ2-1,TRBV5-1,.,CASSSLGSGTALSTTYNEQFF,TGCGCCAGCAGCTCGCTAGGATCCGGGACCGCTCTATCAACAACCTACAATGAGCAGTTCTTC
TRBD2,TRBJ2-1,TRBV7-9,few,CASSPGRTSAEGEQFF,TGTGCCAGCAGCCCCGGGAGGACTAGTGCTGAGGGTGAGCAGTTCTTC
TRBD2,TRBJ2-1,TRBV5-1,many,CASSTSSGKSYNEQFF,TGCGCCAGCAGCACCAGTAGCGGGAAATCCTACAATGAGCAGTTCTTC
.,TRBJ1-1,TRBV12-3/TRBV12-4,few,CASSSGHLEAFF,TGTGCCAGCAGTTCGGGCCACTTAGAAGCTTTCTTT
TRBD2,TRBJ2-1,TRBV24-1,few,CATSDSMLPTSARKFF,TGTGCCACCAGTGATTCGATGCTCCCGACTAGCGCCCGAAAGTTCTTC
.,TRBJ2-7,TRBV28,many,CASSSLDVTRAYEQYF,TGTGCCAGCAGTTCCCTCGACGTAACAAGGGCCTACGAGCAGTACTTC
TRBD2,TRBJ2-1,TRBV14,few,CASSQDAVGSGRAGEQFF,TGTGCCAGCAGCCAAGATGCGGTGGGTAGCGGGAGGGCCGGCGAGCAGTTCTTC
TRBD1,TRBJ2-3,TRBV7-9,many,CASSLRTGVRSGVTQYF,TGTGCCAGCAGCTTAAGGACAGGGGTTCGGAGTGGAGTTACGCAGTATTTT
.,TRBJ2-1,TRBV24-1,.,CATSPSGTRGNEQFF,TGTGCCACCAGTCCCAGCGGGACCAGGGGCAATGAGCAGTTCTTC
TRBD1,TRBJ1-2,TRBV5-1,.,CASSGTGVDYGYTF,TGCGCCAGCAGCGGAACAGGGGTTGACTATGGCTACACCTTC
TRBD2,TRBJ2-5,TRBV3-1,many,CASSQEGLPPYF,TGTGCCAGCAGCCAAGAGGGACTACCTCCGTACTTC
.,TRBJ2-5,TRBV10-3,few,CAISESLSIQETQYF,TGTGCCATCAGTGAGTCCTTGTCGATCCAAGAGACCCAGTACTTC
.,TRBJ2-3,TRBV9,few,CASSVKLGKTDTQYF,TGTGCCAGCAGCGTAAAGCTCGGGAAGACAGATACGCAGTATTTT
TRBD1,TRBJ2-2,TRBV20-1,.,CSASRGQYTGELFF,TGCAGTGCTAGTCGGGGACAGTACACCGGGGAGCTGTTTTTT
.,TRBJ2-1,TRBV5-1,few,CASSLSQKGSLPGNEQFF,TGCGCCAGCAGCTTGTCTCAGAAGGGGAGTCTCCCTGGCAATGAGCAGTTCTTC
.,TRBJ2-1,TRBV5-1,few,CASSLGPGVAGRGLNEQFF,TGCGCCAGCAGCTTGGGGCCGGGGGTAGCGGGAAGGGGGCTCAATGAGCAGTTCTTC
.,TRBJ2-1,TRBV12-3/TRBV12-4,.,CASSKIGAYNEQFF,TGTGCCAGCAGCAAAATCGGGGCGTACAATGAGCAGTTCTTC
.,TRBJ1-3,TRBV10-2,few,CASSGGASGNTIYF,TGCGCCAGCAGTGGGGGCGCCTCTGGAAACACCATATATTTT
TRBD2,TRBJ2-1,TRBV24-1,.,CATSETGGGNEQFF,TGTGCCACCAGTGAAACGGGAGGAGGCAATGAGCAGTTCTTC
.,TRBJ2-1,TRBV11-2,many,CATAWRASRNEQFF,TGTGCCACCGCCTGGAGGGCCTCGAGGAATGAGCAGTTCTTC
TRBD2,TRBJ2-2,TRBV19,.,CASILGGSNTGELFF,TGTGCCAGTATCTTGGGGGGGAGTAACACCGGGGAGCTGTTTTTT
TRBD2,TRBJ2-3,TRBV27,many,CASRPGVAGVFDTQYF,TGTGCCAGCAGGCCAGGAGTAGCGGGCGTCTTTGATACGCAGTATTTT
.,TRBJ2-1,TRBV12-3/TRBV12-4,.,CASSPDSLEQFF,TGTGCCAGCAGCCCGGACTCTCTTGAGCAGTTCTTC
TRBD2,TRBJ2-1,TRBV20-1,few,CSAKLAGGAREQFF,TGCAGTGCTAAACTAGCGGGAGGGGCTCGGGAGCAGTTCTTC
.,TRBJ2-7,TRBV28,many,CASSIVRVVSYEQYF,TGTGCCAGCAGCATCGTGAGGGTAGTATCCTACGAGCAGTACTTC
TRBD2,TRBJ2-1,TRBV24-1,few,CATSKALAGGQFF,TGTGCCACCTCTAAGGCTCTAGCGGGAGGGCAGTTCTTC